This T cell receptor (beta chain) was sequenced for a study of brain T cells in children with intractable seizures. The protocol was immunoSEQ multiplex PCR, while the TCRdb copy is restricted to in-frame clones and leaves out a portion. The sample shows about 110,000 clones, roughly 92% of them seen only once. Surgery cases with the highest brain T cell transcript signatures were chosen for sequencing. Before surgery, patients took at least one anti-epileptic drug. Of note for this clone: Its antigen is unidentified.

Overall study findings and caveats: Pre- and post-surgery blood differed in depth, so pre-surgery absences may be undersampling. HCMV serostatus was not known, and viral specificity came from CDR3 similarity only.

Sequencing was performed on peripheral blood, taken at surgery. The clonotype was recovered from a boy in the first two years of life with hemimegalencephaly and intractable seizures.

CDR3 DNA: TGCAGCGTCCGAGGGACAGGGGGCCTGAATACGCAGTATTTT. Its protein is CSVRGTGGLNTQYF. V is TRBV29-1 and J is TRBJ2-3, with 12 positions matching TRBD1. V shed 6 bases and J 7 bases; nucleotides not matched to a gene: 8. The germline CDR1 and CDR2 sequences are SQVTM and ANQGSEA. This CDR3 comprises 14 residues.